The present TCR beta chain was sequenced within a study of regulatory T cells in long-lasting Graves disease. This clonotype has ten or more counts. Antigen specificity is unknown. Findings and caveats of the study: With persistent disease, TRBV28, TRBJ1-2 and TRBJ2-5 were the favored segments. Small numbers of samples may have cut accuracy. TCR diversity was lower in persistent than newly diagnosed Graves' disease.

Germline V gene lookup returns CDR1 SNHLY and CDR2 FYNNEI. V was trimmed by 3 bases and J by 9 bases, leaving 20 bases between them. This CDR3 region has 15 residues. Library construction for TCR beta used iRepertoire HTBI primers and Arm-PCR of CDR3 regions. MiXCR, applied by TCRdb to the multiplex PCR reads, yields one record per CDR3 protein. The sample has 350,000 to 400,000 distinct CDR3 sequences; 15% to 20% are singletons. The time point is: newly diagnosed GD, antithyroid drugs for less than 3 months. PBMC RNA served as the TCR library source. The same sample was also studied in work on T cells in Graves' hyperthyroidism and ophthalmopathy. This second study says: With the HTBI primer set, the TCR CDR3 went through a first round of RT-PCR.

The receptor was isolated from a woman aged 18-35 years with Graves disease. The rearrangement joins TRBV2 to TRBJ2-5; the D gene is possibly TRBD2 (6 bases). The starting material was peripheral blood mononuclear cells (PBMCs), obtained at new diagnosis, from a patient treated with antithyroid drugs. This CDR3 reads CASSDSGSRFDAQYF. Written as DNA, the CDR3 is TGTGCCAGCAGTGACTCCGGGAGTCGGTTCGATGCCCAGTACTTC. Based on the CDR3 plus reference TRBV2 and TRBJ2-5, the full variable domain is EPEVTQTPSHQVTQMGQEVILRCVPISNHLYFYWYRQILGQKVEFLVSFYNNEISEKSEIFDDQFSVERPDGSNFTLKIRSTKLEDSAMYFCASSDSGSRFDAQYFGPGTRLLVL.